Below are 5 T cell receptor beta chains sequenced from a single sample in a study of identical twins (TCRdb year 2016). The protocol used for the library was 5' RACE. Sequencing took place on an Illumina HiSeq 2000. TCRdb itself trimmed the public reads at Q25 with fastp, ran MiXCR and retained productive beta chains. Identical CDR3 protein sequences are pooled into one entry, listed with their most common genes and DNA. The sample table lists about 920,000 distinct CDR3 sequences, 9% to 15% of them with a count of one. The biggest ten clones account for around 1.6% of the sample. This same sample was also taken into another study, of yellow fever vaccine responses in identical twins.

Material: PBMCs. The source is a woman aged 18 to 35 in good health.

This clonotype was counted at least ten times. The chain links TRBV24-1 to TRBJ2-1; 12 nucleotides align to TRBD1. Germline V gives CDR1 KGHDR, CDR2 SFDVKD. The V segment lost 3 bases and the J segment 4 bases; nucleotides outside the gene matches: 15. The CDR3 loop spans 20 amino acids. DNA for the CDR3: TGTGCCACCAGTGATCCAACCGGGACAGGGGGCAGCGGAGGGTACAATGAGCAGTTCTTC. Protein product: CATSDPTGTGGSGGYNEQFF.

The chain links TRBV7-6 to TRBJ2-5; 9 bases fit TRBD2. Germline V gene sequence: CDR1 SGHVS, CDR2 FNYEAQ. The CDR3 extends over 15 amino acids. With 6 bases clipped from V and 5 bases from J, the junction kept 10 bases outside the gene matches. The CDR3 reads CASRVIAGAGETQYF. The CDR3 region has the DNA TGTGCCAGCAGAGTTATAGCGGGGGCTGGGGAGACCCAGTACTTC. Full variable domain (remainder filled in from reference TRBV7-6 and TRBJ2-5): GAGVSQSPRYKVTKRGQDVALRCDPISGHVSLYWYRQALGQGPEFLTYFNYEAQQDKSGLPNDRFSAERPEGSISTLTIQRTEQRDSAMYRCASRVIAGAGETQYFGPGTRLLVL.

The chain couples TRBV28 to TRBJ2-7; a weak D match, TRBD1 (6 bases). The CDR3 consists of 16 residues. Germline loops: CDR1 MDHEN, CDR2 SYDVKM. V was pared by 7 bases and J by 3 bases, with 22 bases between. The chain's CDR3 is CASNTAGVRKHYEQYF. The CDR3 coding sequence is TGTGCCAGCAATACCGCAGGGGTACGGAAACACTACGAGCAGTACTTC.

The chain employs TRBV28 and TRBJ1-5, with D possibly being TRBD1 (6 bases). V lost 4 bases to trimming and J lost 3 bases, with 16 bases between them. The germline V gene has CDR1 MDHEN and CDR2 SYDVKM. There are 16 residues in the CDR3. The CDR3 DNA is TGTGCCAGCAGTTCCTCGACAGGCTGGAACAATCAGCCCCAGCATTTT. This translates into CASSSSTGWNNQPQHF. The variable domain in full, completed from reference TRBV28 and TRBJ1-5, reads DVKVTQSSRYLVKRTGEKVFLECVQDMDHENMFWYRQDPGLGLRLIYFSYDVKMKEKGDIPEGYSVSREKKERFSLILESASTNQTSMYLCASSSSTGWNNQPQHFGDGTRLSIL.

The chain is built from TRBV3-1 and TRBJ1-4, with 8 positions matching TRBD1. The CDR3 sequence is 15 residues long. V lost 4 bases, J lost 7 bases, and 8 bases stayed unmatched. Germline CDR1 is LGHDT and CDR2 is YNNKEL (reference sequence). The CDR3 DNA is TGTGCCAGCAGCCCCGGTCCAGGGGGCTTTGAAAAACTGTTTTTT. Residues: CASSPGPGGFEKLFF.